A single TCR beta chain is shown here with its context. The sample originates from a study of blood T cell repertoires in COVID-19. Method: immunoSEQ multiplex PCR; TCRdb's copy keeps in-frame clones and lacks some. The sample lists around 310,000 clones, around 90% occurring once. The receptor's source is a woman in her thirties or forties with COVID-19, enrolled during active disease. What was sequenced was peripheral blood.

CDR3 protein: CASSQGRRDSPLHF. CDR3 coding DNA: TGTGCCAGCAGCCAGGGGCGGAGGGATTCACCCCTCCACTTT. V gene TRBV14 combines with J gene TRBJ1-6, with D perhaps TRBD1 (5 bases). Germline CDR1 reads SGHDN; CDR2 reads FVKESK. The CDR3 runs to 14 residues. The V end lost 3 bases, the J end lost 8 bases, and 11 bases lay between the germline ends.